The 2 T cell receptor beta chains presented below share a single source sample, sequenced in a study of blood T cell repertoires in COVID-19 (dated by TCRdb to between 2020 and 2021). Libraries came from the immunoSEQ multiplex PCR assay. This immuneACCESS table, as held by TCRdb, lists in-frame sequences with V and J called but not all clones. Of the missing ones, under half trace to an unresolved V gene in checked studies; the others have no known cause. This sample holds roughly 190,000 clones; roughly 80% were observed only once. The top ten constitute around 21% of the sample. Sequenced input: peripheral blood. Source of these receptors: a human donor in a cohort sampled during active COVID-19.

The chain has TRBV2 and TRBJ2-3; D is perhaps TRBD2 (5 bases). The germline V gene encodes CDR1 SNHLY and CDR2 FYNNEI. CDR3 length: 16 residues. V was clipped by 1 base and J by 0 bases, with 11 bases between them. This chain's CDR3 is CASSEVGGFSTDTQYF. CDR3 coding DNA: TGTGCCAGCAGTGAAGTAGGCGGGTTTAGCACAGATACGCAGTATTTT.

The V gene is TRBV6-5, the J gene TRBJ1-2; 7 bases are shared with TRBD1. Unmatched junction bases numbered 7, after V lost 7 bases and J lost 8 bases. This CDR3 has 12 amino acids. CDR1 MNHEY and CDR2 SVGAGI come from the germline V gene. The CDR3 nucleotides read TGTGCCAGCACCGTCAGGGGGGACGGCTACACCTTC. This codes for CASTVRGDGYTF.